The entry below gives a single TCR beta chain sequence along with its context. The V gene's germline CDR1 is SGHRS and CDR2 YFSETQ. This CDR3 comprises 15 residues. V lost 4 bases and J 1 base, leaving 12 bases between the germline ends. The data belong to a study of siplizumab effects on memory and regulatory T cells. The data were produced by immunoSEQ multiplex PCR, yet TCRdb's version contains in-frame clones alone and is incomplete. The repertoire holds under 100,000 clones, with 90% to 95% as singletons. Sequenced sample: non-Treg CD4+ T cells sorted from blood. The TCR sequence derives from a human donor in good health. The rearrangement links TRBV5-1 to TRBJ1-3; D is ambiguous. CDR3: CASSPFPLSGNTIYF. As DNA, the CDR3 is TGCGCCAGCAGCCCATTCCCCCTGTCTGGAAACACCATATATTTT. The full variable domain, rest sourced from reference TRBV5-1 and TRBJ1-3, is KAGVTQTPRYLIKTRGQQVTLSCSPISGHRSVSWYQQTPGQGLQFLFEYFSETQRNKGNFPGRFSGRQFSNSRSEMNVSTLELGDSALYLCASSPFPLSGNTIYFGEGSWLTVV.